The next 28 T cell receptor beta chains were all read from a single sample in a study of post-analysis software for immune sequencing data (dated by TCRdb to about 2015). Study-level results and caveats: Significantly higher frequencies in patients than in controls were found for roughly 5 TRBV segments, including TRBV5-6, TRBV5-1 and TRBV20-1.

These receptors' antigens are unknown. Libraries were built with PCR. The reads were generated on an Illumina HiSeq 2500. To reduce PCR and sequencing biases, unique molecular identifiers were incorporated into the TCR beta cDNA libraries. The raw public data were reprocessed by TCRdb itself: fastp quality trimming at Q25, MiXCR clonotype calling, in-frame beta chains only. Each entry is one CDR3 protein sequence, shown with its most common DNA and genes. For this sample there are more than 500,000 distinct CDR3 sequences; around a third appear just once. The ten largest clones take up under 7% of the sample. The sample taken for sequencing was blood. These receptors were taken from a girl aged 2 to 17 with multiple sclerosis.

The rearrangement joins TRBV10-3 to TRBJ2-5; possible D gene TRBD1, 5 bases. The V and J ends lost 4 bases and 5 bases respectively, with 14 bases between them. CDR1 and CDR2 (germline): ENHRY, SYGVKD. The CDR3 runs 14 residues. CDR3 amino acids: CAISAGQGGETQYF. Written as DNA, the CDR3 is TGTGCCATCAGTGCGGGCCAGGGCGGTGAGACCCAGTACTTC.

This clonotype was counted a few times. The chain joins TRBV2 to TRBJ2-5; 8 bases line up with TRBD1. The CDR3 is 14 residues long. V lost 3 bases and J lost 11; bases outside the gene matches: 11. Germline V gene lookup returns CDR1 SNHLY and CDR2 FYNNEI. This CDR3 reads CASSDRDRFSIQYF. Written as DNA, the CDR3 is TGTGCCAGCAGTGACCGGGACAGGTTCTCCATACAGTACTTC. The whole variable domain, remainder taken from reference TRBV2 and TRBJ2-5, is EPEVTQTPSHQVTQMGQEVILRCVPISNHLYFYWYRQILGQKVEFLVSFYNNEISEKSEIFDDQFSVERPDGSNFTLKIRSTKLEDSAMYFCASSDRDRFSIQYFGPGTRLLVL.

This clonotype was observed a handful of times. This CDR3 is CASSVDGTAQETQYF. As DNA, the CDR3 is TGTGCCAGCAGCGTAGATGGGACAGCACAAGAGACCCAGTACTTC. The rearrangement joins TRBV9 to TRBJ2-5, with TRBD1 identical over 7 bases. V dropped 0 bases and J dropped 2; count of bases not matched to a gene: 4. The CDR3 extends over 15 amino acids. Germline V gene sequence: CDR1 SGDLS, CDR2 YYNGEE.

The genes are TRBV10-1 and TRBJ2-7; no definite D call. With 6 bases removed from V and 2 bases from J, the gap between germline ends came to 11 bases. Germline CDR1 and CDR2: WNHNN and SYGVQD (reference sequence). The CDR3 consists of 13 residues. In DNA, the CDR3 is TGCGCCAGCAGCCGGGCTAATACCTACGAGCAGTACTTC. The encoded protein is CASSRANTYEQYF.

This rearrangement joins TRBV20-1 to TRBJ2-7, with D uncertain. There are 12 residues in the CDR3. The V and J ends lost 4 bases and 2 bases respectively, with 9 bases between them. CDR1 and CDR2 from the germline V gene are DFQATT and SNEGSKA (reference sequence). The DNA for the CDR3 is TGCAGTGCTACCGTGACACCCTACGAGCAGTACTTC. It translates to CSATVTPYEQYF.

As regards this clonotype: One base away lies a much larger clone, so this may be a sequencing read error. This rearrangement joins TRBV7-9 to TRBJ2-5, with 9 bases lining up with TRBD1. The J call may be mistaken, given a closer DNA end match to TRBJ2-7. The CDR3 has 15 amino acids. Germline values: CDR1 SEHNR, CDR2 FQNEAQ (reference sequence). DNA of the CDR3: TGTGCCAGCAGCTCCGCGGGACAGGGAGTCTACGAGCAGTACTTC. It encodes CASSSAGQGVYEQYF.

The table lists this clonotype with a few counts. The chain combines TRBV7-6 with TRBJ2-1, with 7 bases identical to TRBD1. The CDR3 extends over 19 amino acids. Germline V gene data show CDR1 as SGHVS and CDR2 as FNYEAQ. With 0 bases clipped from V and 4 bases from J, the junction kept 15 bases outside the gene matches. DNA for the CDR3: TGTGCCAGCAGCTTAGCGCTTAGTTTTAAGGGGGCCCGATACAATGAGCAGTTCTTC. Translated: CASSLALSFKGARYNEQFF. The variable domain in full, completed from reference TRBV7-6 and TRBJ2-1, reads GAGVSQSPRYKVTKRGQDVALRCDPISGHVSLYWYRQALGQGPEFLTYFNYEAQQDKSGLPNDRFSAERPEGSISTLTIQRTEQRDSAMYRCASSLALSFKGARYNEQFFGPGTRLTVL.

The V call is TRBV5-1, the J call TRBJ2-5; 10 bases align to TRBD1. J lost 5 bases, V lost 4 bases, and 5 bases had no gene match. From germline, CDR1 is SGHRS and CDR2 YFSETQ. The CDR3 consists of 14 residues. CDR3 sequence: CASSGAGQGETQYF. The CDR3 nucleotides are TGCGCCAGCAGCGGGGCGGGACAGGGGGAGACCCAGTACTTC.

J is TRBJ2-3 and V is TRBV9; no firm D call. Germline loops: CDR1 SGDLS, CDR2 YYNGEE. Trimming cost V 0 bases and J 10 bases, with 12 bases left between them. The CDR3 contains 13 residues. DNA for the CDR3: TGTGCCAGCAGCGTAGCTTTGGCGGACCCGCAGTATTTT. This translates into CASSVALADPQYF.

This clonotype was seen a few times. This chain links TRBV4-1 with TRBJ2-3; D gene ambiguous. Germline V CDR1 and CDR2: MGHRA, YSYEKL. The CDR3 loop spans 14 amino acids. Trimming took 2 bases from V and 4 from J, leaving 10 bases between them. CDR3 bases: TGCGCCAGCAGCCAAAGAAGTACAGCAGATACGCAGTATTTT. Translation: CASSQRSTADTQYF.

The chain has TRBV4-1 and TRBJ1-4; 7 nucleotides match TRBD1. Germline trimming cut 4 bases from V and 4 bases from J; bases unmatched to any gene: 3. Germline V lookup: CDR1 MGHRA, CDR2 YSYEKL. This CDR3 spans 14 amino acids. In DNA, the CDR3 is TGCGCCAGCAGCCTGGGACAGTTTAATGAAAAACTGTTTTTT. Protein: CASSLGQFNEKLFF.

This clonotype was counted between two and nine times. The J gene is TRBJ2-5, the V gene TRBV7-7; 11 bases are a match to TRBD1. J lost 4 bases, V lost 5 bases, and 6 bases had no gene match. This CDR3 has 15 amino acids. Germline values: CDR1 SSHAT, CDR2 FNYEAQ (reference sequence). CDR3 loop: CASSKTGTGGETQYF. The CDR3 nucleotides are TGTGCCAGCAGCAAAACCGGGACAGGGGGAGAGACCCAGTACTTC.

The rearrangement joins TRBV20-1 to TRBJ1-1; weak D call: TRBD1 (5 bases). This CDR3 comprises 13 residues. CDR1 DFQATT and CDR2 SNEGSKA come from the germline V gene (reference sequence). The V end was cut by 3 bases, the J end by 3 bases, with 11 bases between. The CDR3: CSASLWGDTEAFF. CDR3 bases: TGCAGTGCTAGCCTGTGGGGGGACACTGAAGCTTTCTTT.

The rearrangement uses TRBV10-3 and TRBJ2-3; D is perhaps TRBD1 or TRBD2 (5 bases each). CDR1 and CDR2 (germline): ENHRY, SYGVKD. The V gene lost 7 bases and the J gene lost 2 bases, with 13 bases spanning the gap. The CDR3 covers 14 residues. The CDR3 nucleotides read TGTGCCATCAAGAGGATGGGGGACACAGATACGCAGTATTTT. It translates to CAIKRMGDTDTQYF.

The chain is built from TRBV7-2 and TRBJ2-6; no reliable D call. The CDR3 totals 18 residues. Germline lookup yields CDR1 SGHTA and CDR2 FQGNSA. V was trimmed by 0 bases and J by 2 bases, leaving 14 bases between them. The CDR3 nucleotides are TGTGCCAGCAGCTTAGCAAGGCTGAGAGGCACTGGGGCCAACGTCCTGACTTTC. Translated: CASSLARLRGTGANVLTF.

This clonotype was counted a few times. V is TRBV6-1 and J is TRBJ1-1; 7 bases are a match to TRBD1. The CDR3 totals 13 residues. V lost 5 bases, J lost 5 bases, and 5 bases stayed unmatched. Germline CDR1 is MNHNS and CDR2 is SASEGT. CDR3 DNA: TGTGCCAGCAGTATACGCAGGGGGACTGAAGCTTTCTTT. It codes for CASSIRRGTEAFF.

This clonotype was recorded many times. The chain links TRBV12-3 or TRBV12-4 to TRBJ2-7; D gene uncertain. The CDR3 is 11 residues long. V was pared by 3 bases and J by 3 bases, with 3 bases between. This chain's CDR3 is CASSFDYEQYF. The CDR3 DNA reads as TGTGCCAGCAGTTTCGACTACGAGCAGTACTTC.

The chain carries TRBV6-1 and TRBJ2-7, with D possibly TRBD1 on 5 matching bases. Germline CDR1 and CDR2: MNHNS and SASEGT. The CDR3 runs 15 residues. Trimming pared 1 base from V and 2 bases from J, leaving 12 bases between. Here the CDR3 reads CASSEEGVPPYEQYF. CDR3 nucleotide sequence: TGTGCCAGCAGTGAAGAAGGGGTTCCACCCTACGAGCAGTACTTC.

The chain links TRBV10-3 to TRBJ2-7; D gene uncertain. The end of the DNA fits TRBJ2-5 better, so the J call may be wrong. Per the germline V gene, CDR1 is ENHRY and CDR2 is SYGVKD. The CDR3 runs 11 residues. CDR3 amino acids: CAISESATQYF. The CDR3 region has the DNA TGTGCCATCAGTGAGTCTGCGACCCAGTACTTC.

This clonotype was seen a few times. The chain employs TRBV15 and TRBJ2-7; D may be TRBD1 or TRBD2 (5 bases each). Trimming pared 3 bases from V and 1 base from J, leaving 13 bases between. The V gene's germline CDR1 is LNHNV and CDR2 YYDKDF (reference sequence). CDR3 length equals 15 residues. CDR3 in DNA: TGTGCCACCAGCAGGGGACGGCTACCATCCTACGAGCAGTACTTC. This encodes CATSRGRLPSYEQYF.

Note on this clonotype: A much larger clone lies one base from this, so it may be a read error. This sequence joins TRBV7-8 and TRBJ2-1, with D possibly TRBD1 on 6 matching bases. CDR3 length: 21 residues. Trimming removed 5 bases at V and 6 bases at J, with 35 bases between. Germline CDR1 is SGHVS and CDR2 is FQNEAQ. CDR3 loop: CASSGRGLMTGRSAPCNEQFF. Written as DNA, the CDR3 is TGTGCCAGCAGCGGACGAGGATTAATGACAGGCCGATCGGCCCCCTGCAATGAGCAGTTCTTC.

The chain uses TRBV6-1 and TRBJ1-5; D unclear. Trimming took 2 bases from V and 7 from J, leaving 3 bases between them. The CDR3 extends over 11 amino acids. Germline V gene sequence: CDR1 MNHNS, CDR2 SASEGT. The chain's CDR3 is CASSERQPQHF. The CDR3 DNA sequence: TGTGCCAGCAGTGAAAGACAGCCCCAGCATTTT.

The rearrangement joins TRBV3-1 to TRBJ2-4; unclear D gene. Matching the DNA end better, TRBJ2-5 makes the J call doubtful. This CDR3 contains 13 residues. Germline CDR1 reads LGHDT; CDR2 reads YNNKEL (reference sequence). The CDR3 bases are TGTGCCAGCAGCCACTACAGTCGAGAGACCCAGTACTTC. Translating it yields CASSHYSRETQYF.

The chain joins TRBV5-1 to TRBJ1-6; D unclear. Germline CDR1 reads SGHRS; CDR2 reads YFSETQ. Deletions cut 0 bases from V and 8 bases from J, with 9 bases between. CDR3 length: 14 residues. CDR3 coding DNA: TGCGCCAGCAGCTTGGGGCAGGTGGATTCACCCCTCCACTTT. This translates into CASSLGQVDSPLHF.

V usage is TRBV6-6 and J usage is TRBJ1-2; D is unresolved. V was trimmed by 7 bases and J by 6 bases, leaving 15 bases between them. The germline V gene encodes CDR1 MNHNY and CDR2 SVGAGI (reference sequence). The CDR3 contains 13 residues. For the CDR3, the DNA is TGTGCCAGCACCCCGGGATCCCAGGATGGCTACACCTTC. This gives the protein CASTPGSQDGYTF.

This clonotype was observed a few times. The rearrangement uses TRBV20-1 and TRBJ1-2, with 8 bases fitting TRBD1. CDR1 DFQATT and CDR2 SNEGSKA come from the germline V gene (reference sequence). This CDR3 is 15 amino acids long. J was trimmed by 4 bases and V by 5 bases; bases with no gene match: 12. The chain's CDR3 is CSASGIGTGCYGYTF. The DNA of the CDR3 is TGCAGTGCTTCGGGTATTGGGACAGGATGCTATGGCTACACCTTC.

The chain has TRBV4-1 and TRBJ2-1; the D gene is possibly TRBD2 (6 bases). V was trimmed by 0 bases and J by 1 base, leaving 10 bases between them. The CDR3 has 16 residues. Germline loops: CDR1 MGHRA, CDR2 YSYEKL. CDR3 bases: TGCGCCAGCAGCCAAGATACAGGACTATCCTACAATGAGCAGTTCTTC. Protein product: CASSQDTGLSYNEQFF.

The chain carries TRBV5-1 and TRBJ1-2; TRBD1 matches 9 bases. J gave up 1 base and V 4 bases, and 11 bases lay outside the gene matches. The CDR3 runs to 17 residues. CDR1 SGHRS and CDR2 YFSETQ come from the germline V gene. CDR3 nucleotides: TGCGCCAGCAGCCCACAGACACAGGGGGCCCTTAACTATGGCTACACCTTC. This gives the protein CASSPQTQGALNYGYTF.